This T cell receptor beta chain was sequenced for a study of blood T cell repertoires in COVID-19 (dated by TCRdb to the early 2020s). For the study in its entirety: The collaborator samples originated in the United States, Italy and Spain and spanned the acute and convalescent phases of COVID-19. The dataset comprised deeply sampled blood TCRbeta repertoires from subjects exposed to, actively infected with, or recovered from COVID-19. The samples were drawn from the first 160 participants of the ongoing ImmuneRACE study and from roughly 1,300 subjects provided by 6 global collaborators. Where available, HLA class I and class II types were taken from metadata supplied by the sample provider and were not determined by assay-based typing. The sample metadata nearly always contained a de-identified subject ID, COVID-19 status, age in years and sex. The material from the prospective study consisted of cDNA or gDNA derived from T cells, B-cell-depleted T cells, or PBMCs. The repertoires were made available in a free public database intended to serve as a resource for research on the immune response to SARS-CoV-2.

The immunoSEQ Assay, a bias-controlled multiplex PCR, was used to amplify TCRbeta CDR3 regions from genomic DNA. Per the source publication's procedure: The number of nucleated cells in each sample was estimated by amplification of reference gene primers within the assay. To quantify the absolute abundance of each unique TCRbeta CDR3 rearrangement, sequence reads were collapsed and filtered. For each sample, productive Simpson clonality was calculated as the square root of Simpson's diversity index across productive rearrangements. The table comes from immuneACCESS by way of TCRdb, which keeps in-frame sequences with V and J called. Part of the clones is missing from these tables; in studies checked, under half for an unresolved V gene and the rest for unknown reasons. V, J and clone size are taken as reported in that table, and D and trimming were inferred from the DNA itself. The sample data list roughly 290,000 clones, and approximately 85% of these were observed just once. Of the sample, about 1% is held by the ten largest clones.

About this clone: Its target antigen remains unknown. Per-base quality was not reported, and no clone a single base away is much larger than it.

One collaborating source in Seattle enrolled patients while the patients were actively infected and followed the patients over time throughout the course of disease. Each collaborating institution followed its own protocols to collect whole blood in K2EDTA tubes. For TCRbeta analysis, collaborator samples were shipped as frozen whole blood, as isolated PBMCs, or as DNA extracted from either sample type. V ends up 4 bases short and J 2 bases short, with an unmatched junction base count of 4. For CDR1 and CDR2, the germline V gene (reference sequence) lists LNHDA and SQIVND. Counted from cysteine to phenylalanine, this CDR3 has 14 amino acids. Only the CDR3 DNA stays, 42 bases, in frame from base 1. Overall study outcomes, separate from this receptor: The amount of clinical and demographic metadata varied by source and participant and was provided uncurated.

Sequencing was performed on peripheral blood. This receptor chain uses TRBV19 and TRBJ1-1, with 7 junctional bases fitting TRBD1. The clonotype was recovered from a human donor with COVID-19, enrolled during active disease. The donor label of this sample is uncertain. The nucleotide sequence is TGTGCCAGTAGTACCCGACAGGGAAACACTGAAGCTTTCTTT. Translated, it reads CASSTRQGNTEAFF.